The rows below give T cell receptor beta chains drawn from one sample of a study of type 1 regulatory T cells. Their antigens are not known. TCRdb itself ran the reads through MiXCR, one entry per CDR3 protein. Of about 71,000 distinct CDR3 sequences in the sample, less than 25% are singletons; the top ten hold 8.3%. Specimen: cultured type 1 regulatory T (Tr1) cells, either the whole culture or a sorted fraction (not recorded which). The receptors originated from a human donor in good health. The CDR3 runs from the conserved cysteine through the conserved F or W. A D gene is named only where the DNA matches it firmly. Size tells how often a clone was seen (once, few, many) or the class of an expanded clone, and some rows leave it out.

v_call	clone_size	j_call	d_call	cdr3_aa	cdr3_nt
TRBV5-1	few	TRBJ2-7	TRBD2	CASSLASGSSGEQYF	TGCGCCAGCAGCTTGGCTAGCGGGAGCTCCGGCGAGCAGTACTTC
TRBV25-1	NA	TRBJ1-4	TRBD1	CASSGNGQGKNEKLFF	TGTGCCAGCAGTGGAAACGGACAGGGTAAAAATGAAAAACTGTTTTTT
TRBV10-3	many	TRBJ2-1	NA	CAISEGGDEQFF	TGTGCCATCAGTGAAGGGGGGGATGAGCAGTTCTTC
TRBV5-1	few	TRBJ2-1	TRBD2	CASSPGLAGIEQFF	TGCGCCAGCAGCCCGGGACTAGCGGGCATTGAGCAGTTCTTC
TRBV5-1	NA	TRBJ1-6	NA	CASGPSGRTYNSPLHF	TGCGCCAGCGGCCCCTCGGGCCGCACCTATAATTCACCCCTCCACTTT
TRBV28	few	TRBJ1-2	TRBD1	CASSLLTGGNYGYTF	TGTGCCAGCAGTTTATTAACAGGGGGAAACTATGGCTACACCTTC
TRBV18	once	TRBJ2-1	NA	CASSPEEGSYNEQFF	TGTGCCAGCTCACCTGAGGAGGGCTCCTACAATGAGCAGTTCTTC
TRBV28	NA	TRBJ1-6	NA	CASWSGALSPLHF	TGTGCCAGCTGGTCAGGGGCCCTTTCACCCCTCCACTTT
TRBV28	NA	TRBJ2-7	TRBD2	CASNPWTSADEQYF	TGTGCCAGCAACCCTTGGACTAGCGCCGACGAGCAGTACTTC
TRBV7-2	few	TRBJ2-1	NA	CASSRGTSSYNEQFF	TGTGCCAGCAGCCGGGGGACGAGCTCCTACAATGAGCAGTTCTTC
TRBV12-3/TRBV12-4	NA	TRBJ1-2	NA	CASSSRAAWGSIRYGYTF	TGTGCCAGCAGTTCAAGGGCCGCTTGGGGTTCTATACGCTATGGCTACACCTTC
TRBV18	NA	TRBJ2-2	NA	CASSPRGASYTGELFF	TGTGCCAGCTCACCAAGGGGAGCGTCATACACCGGGGAGCTGTTTTTT
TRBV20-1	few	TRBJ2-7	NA	CSARDHTIF	TGCAGTGCTAGAGATCACACGATCTTC
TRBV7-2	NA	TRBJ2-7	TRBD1	CASSLGQGYDEQYF	TGTGCCAGCAGCTTGGGACAGGGATATGACGAGCAGTACTTC
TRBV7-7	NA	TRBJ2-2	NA	CASGRAVGELFF	TGTGCTAGTGGCCGGGCGGTCGGGGAGCTGTTTTTT
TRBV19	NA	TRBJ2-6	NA	CASSSQGSGANVLTF	TGTGCCAGTAGTTCACAGGGCTCTGGGGCCAACGTCCTGACTTTC
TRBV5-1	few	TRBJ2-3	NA	CASRQGGADTQYF	TGCGCCAGCAGACAGGGGGGGGCAGATACGCAGTATTTT
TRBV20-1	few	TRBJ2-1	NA	CSARGSVAEQFF	TGCAGTGCTAGGGGATCAGTAGCCGAGCAGTTCTTC
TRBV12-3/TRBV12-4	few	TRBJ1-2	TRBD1	CASSLQDRGYTF	TGTGCCAGCAGTTTGCAGGACAGGGGCTACACCTTC
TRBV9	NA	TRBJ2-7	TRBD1	CASSATAGTGSYEQYF	TGTGCCAGCAGCGCAACGGCCGGGACAGGGTCCTACGAGCAGTACTTC
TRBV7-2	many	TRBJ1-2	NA	CASSLVDSANYGYTF	TGTGCCAGCAGCTTAGTGGACAGTGCTAACTATGGCTACACCTTC
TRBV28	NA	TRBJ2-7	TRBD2	CASISPSGVHYEQYF	TGTGCCAGCATTTCCCCAAGCGGGGTCCACTACGAGCAGTACTTC
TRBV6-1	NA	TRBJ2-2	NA	CASSDLQGRSSGELFF	TGTGCCAGCAGTGACCTACAGGGACGAAGTTCCGGGGAGCTGTTTTTT
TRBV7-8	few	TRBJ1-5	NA	CASSLAGYEQPQHF	TGTGCCAGCAGCTTAGCGGGTTATGAACAGCCCCAGCATTTT
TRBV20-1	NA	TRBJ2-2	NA	CSAELAGELFF	TGCAGTGCTGAGCTAGCCGGGGAGCTGTTTTTT
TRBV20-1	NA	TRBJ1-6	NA	CSVYMGGNNSPLHF	TGCAGTGTGTATATGGGCGGTAATAATTCACCCCTCCACTTT
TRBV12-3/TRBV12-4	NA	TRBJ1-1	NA	CASSLTGWSTEAFF	TGTGCCAGCAGTTTAACGGGCTGGAGTACTGAAGCTTTCTTT
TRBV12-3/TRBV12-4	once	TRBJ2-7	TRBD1	CASTILPGTGPSVVEQYF	TGTGCCAGCACCATCCTCCCTGGGACAGGCCCTTCAGTAGTCGAGCAGTACTTC
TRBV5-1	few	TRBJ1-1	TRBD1	CASSGSGGSDEAFF	TGCGCCAGCAGCGGGTCAGGGGGCTCTGATGAAGCTTTCTTT
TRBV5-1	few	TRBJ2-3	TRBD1	CASSSGTATDTQYF	TGCGCCAGCAGCTCTGGGACAGCCACAGATACGCAGTATTTT
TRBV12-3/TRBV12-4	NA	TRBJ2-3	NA	CASTTKGGPGDTQYF	TGTGCCAGCACCACTAAGGGAGGACCCGGGGATACGCAGTATTTT
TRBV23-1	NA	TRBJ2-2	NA	CASSRTGELFF	TGCGCCAGCAGTCGCACCGGGGAGCTGTTTTTT
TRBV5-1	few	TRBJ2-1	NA	CASSLGRVGSGLSYNEQFF	TGCGCCAGCAGCTTGGGAAGGGTGGGATCAGGTCTTTCCTACAATGAGCAGTTCTTC
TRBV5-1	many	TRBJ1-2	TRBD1	CASSSSGQFYGYTF	TGCGCCAGCAGCTCATCGGGACAGTTCTATGGCTACACCTTC
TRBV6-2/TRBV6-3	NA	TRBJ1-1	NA	CASQRAGNTEAFF	TGTGCCAGCCAGAGGGCGGGGAACACTGAAGCTTTCTTT
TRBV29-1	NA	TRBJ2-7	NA	CSGGGRHNYEQYF	TGCAGTGGGGGAGGACGGCACAACTACGAGCAGTACTTC
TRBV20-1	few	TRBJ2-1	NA	CSAPLWRTINNEQFF	TGCAGTGCTCCGTTATGGCGGACCATTAACAATGAGCAGTTCTTC
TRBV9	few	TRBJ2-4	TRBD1	CASSAGTGTGGNIQYF	TGTGCCAGCAGCGCCGGAACCGGGACAGGGGGTAACATTCAGTACTTC
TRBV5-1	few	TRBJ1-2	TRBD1	CASSSSGTGTYYTF	TGCGCCAGCAGCTCGTCCGGGACAGGGACCTATTACACCTTC
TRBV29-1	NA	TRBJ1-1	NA	CSVENGEAFF	TGCAGCGTTGAGAATGGGGAAGCTTTCTTT
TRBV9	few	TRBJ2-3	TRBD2	CASSVVGSGASRGTDTQYF	TGTGCCAGCAGCGTAGTAGGTAGCGGGGCTTCGCGGGGCACAGATACGCAGTATTTT
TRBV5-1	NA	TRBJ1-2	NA	CASSLAGGQLANYGYTF	TGCGCCAGCAGCTTGGCCGGAGGACAGTTAGCTAACTATGGCTACACCTTC
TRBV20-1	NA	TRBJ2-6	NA	CSASYGANVLTF	TGCAGTGCTAGTTATGGGGCCAACGTCCTGACTTTC
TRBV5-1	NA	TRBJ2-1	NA	CASSLAVSGYNEQFF	TGCGCCAGCAGCTTGGCCGTTAGCGGATACAATGAGCAGTTCTTC
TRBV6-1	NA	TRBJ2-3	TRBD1	CASSPGQNTDTQYF	TGTGCCAGCAGTCCGGGACAGAACACAGATACGCAGTATTTT
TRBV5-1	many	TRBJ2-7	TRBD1	CASSEDRAFSYEQYF	TGCGCCAGCAGCGAAGACAGGGCTTTCTCCTACGAGCAGTACTTC
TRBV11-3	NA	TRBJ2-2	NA	CASSLARNTGELFF	TGTGCCAGCAGCTTAGCCCGGAACACCGGGGAGCTGTTTTTT
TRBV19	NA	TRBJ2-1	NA	CASSVANPRNEQFF	TGTGCCAGTAGCGTAGCGAACCCTAGAAATGAGCAGTTCTTC
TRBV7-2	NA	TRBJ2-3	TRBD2	CVSSLSGTRTDTQYF	TGTGTCAGCAGCTTATCGGGGACTAGGACAGATACGCAGTATTTT
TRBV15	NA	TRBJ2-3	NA	CATRVMAGSGTDTQYF	TGTGCCACCAGGGTAATGGCGGGATCGGGCACAGATACGCAGTATTTT
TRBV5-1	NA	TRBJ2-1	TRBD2	CASSSTSGMVNEQFF	TGCGCCAGCAGCTCCACTAGCGGGATGGTAAATGAGCAGTTCTTC
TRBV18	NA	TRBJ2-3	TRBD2	CASSPRLAGATDTQYF	TGTGCCAGCTCACCACGACTAGCGGGAGCCACAGATACGCAGTATTTT
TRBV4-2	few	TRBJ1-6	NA	CASSPDRFGANSPLHF	TGCGCCAGCAGCCCAGACCGATTTGGTGCCAATTCACCCCTCCACTTT